The source of this T cell receptor (beta chain) is a study of blood T cell repertoires in COVID-19. Study details: Sites in the United States, Italy and Spain provided acute and convalescent COVID-19 samples.

This CDR3 region has 14 residues. Trimming stripped 4 bases from V and 7 bases from J, with 17 bases between. Germline-derived CDR1 and CDR2 are KGHSH and LQKENI. Original processing methods: Nucleated cell counts were estimated from reference gene primer amplification. The method was immunoSEQ multiplex PCR; TCRdb's version includes in-frame clones alone and lacks a portion of them. V, J and clone size are those of that table, while D and trimming were read from the DNA. The profile covers some 70,000 clones, with 75% to 90% appearing a single time and around 7.9% taken by the ten largest. This TCR was sampled from a man aged 45-60 years with active COVID-19. Material: peripheral blood. The V call is TRBV18, the J call TRBJ2-7, with a weak D call TRBD2 (6 bases). The CDR3 coding sequence is TGTGCCAGCTCACAGGCGGGGCAGGCAGGGGAGCAGTACTTC. This translates into CASSQAGQAGEQYF.